Listed below are T cell receptor beta chains from one sample, sequenced in a study of cytomegalovirus exposure and HLA in healthy donors. Sequencing used immunoSEQ multiplex PCR; TCRdb keeps in-frame clones, though not all of them. The sample carries under 300,000 clones, roughly 89% recorded once. The sequencing input was PBMCs. Receptors originate from a woman between 18 and 29 years old in good health and CMV-seronegative. Each CDR3 is given with its conserved first and last residue. A D gene is named only where the DNA matches it firmly. The size of a clone is reported for some rows only, either as once, few or many, or as a class for expanded clones.

j_gene | d_gene | abundance | v_gene | CDR3aa | CDR3nt
TRBJ2-3 | TRBD1 | - | TRBV28 | CASRSGQYTDTQYF | TGTGCCAGCAGGTCGGGACAGTACACAGATACGCAGTATTTT
TRBJ1-4 | TRBD1 | - | TRBV7-9 | CASTPPQGDEKLFF | TGTGCCAGCACCCCTCCCCAGGGGGATGAAAAACTGTTTTTT
TRBJ1-5 | - | - | TRBV7-8 | CASSLASSNQPQHF | TGTGCCAGCAGCTTAGCCAGTAGCAATCAGCCCCAGCATTTT
TRBJ1-2 | - | few | TRBV4-2 | CASSPSQADSGDYGYTF | TGTGCCAGCAGCCCCTCACAAGCGGACAGCGGGGACTATGGCTACACCTTC
TRBJ1-3 | TRBD1 | once | TRBV9 | CASSGGQGGDTIYF | TGTGCCAGCAGCGGGGGACAGGGAGGGGACACCATATATTTT
TRBJ1-6 | - | once | TRBV18 | CASSPLEGSSASPLHF | TGTGCCAGCTCACCACTTGAGGGATCCTCGGCTTCACCCCTCCACTTT
TRBJ2-7 | TRBD1 | once | TRBV27 | CASKRWTGPYEQYF | TGTGCCAGCAAGCGATGGACAGGGCCCTACGAGCAGTACTTC
TRBJ2-1 | - | once | TRBV5-1 | CASSLALGQAGEQFF | TGCGCCAGCAGCTTGGCCTTAGGGCAGGCGGGTGAGCAGTTCTTC
TRBJ2-3 | - | - | TRBV27 | CASSPLLRGLTDTQYF | TGTGCCAGCAGTCCCCTCCTGCGGGGCCTAACAGATACGCAGTATTTT
TRBJ2-1 | TRBD2 | - | TRBV2 | CASSEGSSGAAGFF | TGTGCCAGCAGTGAAGGAAGTAGCGGGGCGGCGGGGTTCTTC
TRBJ2-1 | - | - | TRBV28 | CASSLPERAGNEQFF | TGTGCCAGCAGTTTACCAGAGCGGGCGGGCAATGAGCAGTTCTTC
TRBJ2-3 | - | - | TRBV5-1 | CASSLVSDTQYF | TGCGCCAGCAGCTTGGTATCAGATACGCAGTATTTT